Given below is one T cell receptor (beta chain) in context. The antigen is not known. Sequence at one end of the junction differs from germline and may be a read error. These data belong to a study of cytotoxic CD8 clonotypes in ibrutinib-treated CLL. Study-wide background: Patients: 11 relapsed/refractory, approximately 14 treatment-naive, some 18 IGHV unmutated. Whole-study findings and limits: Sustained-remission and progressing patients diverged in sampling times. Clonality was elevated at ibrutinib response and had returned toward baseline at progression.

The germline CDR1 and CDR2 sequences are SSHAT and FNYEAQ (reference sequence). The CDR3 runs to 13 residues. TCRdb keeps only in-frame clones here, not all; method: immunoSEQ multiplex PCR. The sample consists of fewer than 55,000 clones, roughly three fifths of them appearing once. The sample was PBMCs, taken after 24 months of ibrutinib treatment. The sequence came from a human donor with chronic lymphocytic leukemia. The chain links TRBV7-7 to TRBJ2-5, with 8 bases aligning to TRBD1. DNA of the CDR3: TGTGCTAGCAGAAGACAGGGGCAAGAGACCCAGTACTTC. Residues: CASRRQGQETQYF.